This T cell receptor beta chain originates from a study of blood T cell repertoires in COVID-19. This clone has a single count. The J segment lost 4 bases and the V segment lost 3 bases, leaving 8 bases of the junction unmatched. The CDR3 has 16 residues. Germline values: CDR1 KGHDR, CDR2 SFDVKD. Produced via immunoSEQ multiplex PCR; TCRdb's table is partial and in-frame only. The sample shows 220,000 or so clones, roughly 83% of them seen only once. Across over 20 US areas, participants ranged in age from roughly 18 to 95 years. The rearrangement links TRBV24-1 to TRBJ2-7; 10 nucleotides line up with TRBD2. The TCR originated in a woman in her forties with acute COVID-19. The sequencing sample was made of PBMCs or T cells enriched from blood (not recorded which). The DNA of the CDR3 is TGTGCCACCAGTGATAACAGCGGGAGGGCCGGATACGAGCAGTACTTC. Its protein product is CATSDNSGRAGYEQYF.